These T cell receptor beta chains were read from a single sample in a study of blood T cell repertoires in COVID-19. TCRdb's table, derived via immunoSEQ multiplex PCR, lists solely in-frame clones and lacks some. The repertoire holds about 110,000 clones, with 90% as singletons. Material: peripheral blood. The receptors originated from a human donor in a cohort sampled during active COVID-19. Each CDR3 is given with its conserved first and last residue. The order of the fields is clone size, V gene, D gene, CDR3 length, J gene, CDR3 DNA, CDR3 protein. D genes are given only for firm matches. The size entry is marked missing in some rows and otherwise reads once, few, many or a size class.

-,TRBV9,TRBD1,14,TRBJ2-1,TGTGCCAGCAGCGAGGATGACAGGGTCTATGAGCAGTTCTTC,CASSEDDRVYEQFF
-,TRBV27,-,13,TRBJ1-5,TGTGCCAGCAGTTATGGGAGGGGTCAGCCCCAGCATTTT,CASSYGRGQPQHF
-,TRBV6-6,-,14,TRBJ2-3,TGTGCCAGCAGGCCACAGGGTGGCACAGATACGCAGTATTTT,CASRPQGGTDTQYF
-,TRBV27,TRBD1,16,TRBJ1-5,TGTGCCAGCAGTAAACCTCAGGGGGAGTCGCGTCAGCCCCAGCATTTT,CASSKPQGESRQPQHF
-,TRBV18,TRBD1,18,TRBJ1-2,TGTGCCAGCTCACCTAAGACCGATCCGGGACAGGGGACCTATGGCTACACCTTC,CASSPKTDPGQGTYGYTF
-,TRBV27,TRBD1,16,TRBJ1-2,TGTGCCAGCAGACCCATTCAGACAGGGGCCGGCTATGGCTACACCTTC,CASRPIQTGAGYGYTF
-,TRBV14,-,14,TRBJ2-1,TGTGCCAGCAGCCAAGTCTTCTCCTACAATGAGCAGTTCTTC,CASSQVFSYNEQFF
-,TRBV15,-,15,TRBJ1-1,TGTGCCACCAGCAGAGGGACAGACCTGAACACTGAAGCTTTCTTT,CATSRGTDLNTEAFF
-,TRBV11-3,-,15,TRBJ1-1,TGTGCCAGCAGCTTGGGGCGGGGGATTAACACTGAAGCTTTCTTT,CASSLGRGINTEAFF
once,TRBV7-9,TRBD2,15,TRBJ2-3,TGTGCCAGCAGCTTTCTAGCGGGGCGCACAGATACGCAGTATTTT,CASSFLAGRTDTQYF
-,TRBV27,-,13,TRBJ1-1,TGTGCCACCAAACAGGGACGGGACACTGAAGCTTTCTTT,CATKQGRDTEAFF